Shown below are 6 T cell receptor beta chains from a single sample sequenced in a study of T cells in Graves' hyperthyroidism and ophthalmopathy. Regions amplified from RNA transcripts were the TCR beta CDR3 regions. Primed by the HTBI set, a first-round RT-PCR was run on the TCR CDR3. Using its own MiXCR run on the multiplex PCR reads, TCRdb lists one record per CDR3 protein. The sample carries about 690,000 distinct CDR3 sequences, around 15% recorded once. Sequencing was carried out using blood. The receptors derive from a man over 45 with Graves' hyperthyroidism.

This clonotype occurred many times. The V call is TRBV29-1, the J call TRBJ2-1; 9 bases align to TRBD1. Germline V gene lookup returns CDR1 SQVTM and CDR2 ANQGSEA. This CDR3 is built from 12 residues. CDR3 in DNA: TGCAGTGCCGTAGGACAGGGGAATGAGCAGTTCTTC. It codes for CSAVGQGNEQFF.

This clonotype was recorded at least ten times. The chain is built from TRBV7-3 and TRBJ2-3, with a possible D match to TRBD2 (5 bases). This CDR3 comprises 13 residues. Trimming cost V 2 bases and J 5 bases, with 8 bases left between them. Germline V CDR1 and CDR2: SGHTA, FQGTGA. The CDR3 loop reads CASSLSAEDTQYF. CDR3 sequence (DNA): TGTGCCAGCAGCTTATCAGCGGAAGATACGCAGTATTTT.

CDR3 in amino acids: CSVKRPGLAGLEQYF. DNA for the CDR3: TGCAGCGTCAAAAGACCGGGACTAGCGGGACTGGAGCAGTACTTC. The chain uses TRBV29-1 and TRBJ2-7; 13 bases align to TRBD2. CDR1 and CDR2 (germline): SQVTM, ANQGSEA. The CDR3 loop spans 15 amino acids. Trimming at V came to 6 bases and at J to 7 bases, leaving 12 bases not matched to a gene.

The chain employs TRBV12-3 or TRBV12-4 and TRBJ2-2; TRBD1 aligns across 8 bases. V was clipped by 5 bases and J by 5 bases; unmatched bases: 10. The CDR3 extends over 16 amino acids. CDR3 coding DNA: TGTGCCAGCAGTAGACTGGACAGGGTGGTAACCGGGGAGCTGTTTTTT. As protein: CASSRLDRVVTGELFF.

This clonotype was seen ten or more times. This chain connects TRBV11-2 to TRBJ2-7; 9 bases align to TRBD2. With V trimmed by 3 bases and J by 2 bases, 5 bases remained unmatched. The CDR3 is 15 amino acids. CDR1 and CDR2 (germline): SGHAT, FQNNGV. The CDR3 nucleotides are TGTGCCAGCAGCTTTCTAGCGGGGAGCACCTACGAGCAGTACTTC. It translates to CASSFLAGSTYEQYF.

Many counts were recorded for this clonotype. V gene TRBV2 combines with J gene TRBJ2-7, with 9 bases matching TRBD2. There are 16 residues in the CDR3. The V and J ends lost 2 bases and 1 base, in that order; junction bases with no gene match: 6. In germline, CDR1 is SNHLY, CDR2 FYNNEI. The CDR3 DNA sequence: TGTGCCAGCAGTGAATTAGCGGGAGTAAGTTCCTACGAGCAGTACTTC. Translating gives CASSELAGVSSYEQYF. Looking up the rest from reference TRBV2 and TRBJ2-7 gives the full variable domain: EPEVTQTPSHQVTQMGQEVILRCVPISNHLYFYWYRQILGQKVEFLVSFYNNEISEKSEIFDDQFSVERPDGSNFTLKIRSTKLEDSAMYFCASSELAGVSSYEQYFGPGTRLTVT.